This T cell receptor beta chain was observed in a study of cytotoxic CD8 clonotypes in ibrutinib-treated CLL. Study-wide context: Collecting the response samples happened after a median 12 months of treatment, with a range of 6 to 36. Each sample contained, on average, just over 250,000 productive templates and 94,000 or so productive rearrangements. Study observations and caveats: Sampling schedules were unmatched across sustained-remission and progressing patients.

As concerns this clone: The target antigen is unknown.

Measured with immunoSEQ multiplex PCR; TCRdb has only the in-frame clones, and not every one. This repertoire shows about 130,000 clones, around 84% found once; its top ten account for 2.5% to 3.5%. This sample comprised PBMCs, obtained after 24 months of ibrutinib treatment. The receptor comes from a human donor with chronic lymphocytic leukemia.

CDR3 residues: CASSRDSTNEKLFF. The CDR3 nucleotides are TGTGCCAGCAGCCGGGACTCAACTAATGAAAAACTGTTTTTT. The V gene is TRBV6-6, the J gene TRBJ1-4; perhaps TRBD1 as D (5 bases). Deletions cut 6 bases from V and 0 bases from J, with 8 bases between. The CDR3 has 14 residues. CDR1 MNHNY and CDR2 SVGAGI come from the germline V gene (reference sequence).